Shown below are 14 T cell receptor beta chains from a single sample sequenced in a study of monozygotic twins with inflammatory bowel disease. From its re-call of the 5' RACE reads, TCRdb lists each CDR3 protein once, without DNA. This sample's table has 400,000 or so distinct CDR3 sequences. What was sequenced was blood. These receptors originate from a human donor with ulcerative colitis or Crohn's disease, or a healthy co-twin of an affected twin (not recorded which).

This chain joins TRBV7-9 and TRBJ2-1. CDR3 size: 11 residues. Germline CDR1 reads SEHNR; CDR2 reads FQNEAQ (reference sequence). The CDR3 is CASILLREQFF.

The gene calls are TRBV5-5 and TRBJ2-5; the TCRdb D gene call, TRBD1, has no DNA to confirm it. Germline V gives CDR1 SGHKS, CDR2 YYEKEE (reference sequence). This CDR3 has 17 amino acids. CDR3: CASSPGGGRGVTETQYF.

V is TRBV12-3 or TRBV12-4 and J is TRBJ2-5; the TRBD1 assignment by TCRdb is unverifiable without DNA. The CDR3 extends over 14 amino acids. The CDR3 loop is CASSLAGGRETQYF.

The chain carries TRBV28 and TRBJ2-2. The length of the CDR3 is 13 residues. CDR1 MDHEN and CDR2 SYDVKM come from the germline V gene. The CDR3 is CATPDGNTGELFF.

This chain connects TRBV6-5 to TRBJ1-2; TCRdb's assignment of TRBD1 cannot be checked, as there is no DNA. The CDR3 runs to 13 residues. Germline CDR1 reads MNHEY; CDR2 reads SVGAGI. The CDR3: CASRDPGVNDYTF.

The chain uses TRBV29-1 and TRBJ2-6. Germline V gives CDR1 SQVTM, CDR2 ANQGSEA. This CDR3 contains 14 residues. CDR3: CSVDSGAGANVLTF. The whole variable domain, filled in from reference TRBV29-1 and TRBJ2-6, reads SAVISQKPSRDICQRGTSLTIQCQVDSQVTMMFWYRQQPGQSLTLIATANQGSEATYESGFVIDKFPISRPNLTFSTLTVSNMSPEDSSIYLCSVDSGAGANVLTFGAGSRLTVL.

This sequence joins TRBV5-1 and TRBJ2-1; TCRdb calls TRBD2, which cannot be checked without DNA. Germline CDR1 and CDR2: SGHRS and YFSETQ. CDR3 length: 15 residues. CDR3 protein: CASSQGGGAQNEQFF.

The chain has TRBV10-3 and TRBJ2-1. CDR3 length: 15 amino acids. Germline V gene lookup returns CDR1 ENHRY and CDR2 SYGVKD. CDR3 sequence reads: CAISTTGTSYNEQFF.

CDR3 region: CASSGTSGTETQYF. The rearrangement joins TRBV5-6 to TRBJ2-5; TCRdb gives TRBD2 as the D gene, but with no DNA this cannot be confirmed. CDR1 and CDR2 from the germline V gene are SGHDT and YYEEEE. The CDR3 runs 14 residues.

The chain has TRBV7-9 and TRBJ2-3; TCRdb's D gene call, TRBD1, goes unchecked for lack of DNA. CDR1 is SEHNR, CDR2 FQNEAQ, per germline (reference sequence). This CDR3 is 15 amino acids long. The CDR3 is CASSLAGTGAPPQYF. Filled out from reference TRBV7-9 and TRBJ2-3, the complete variable domain reads DTGVSQNPRHKITKRGQNVTFRCDPISEHNRLYWYRQTLGQGPEFLTYFQNEAQLEKSRLLSDRFSAERPKGSFSTLEIQRTEQGDSAMYLCASSLAGTGAPPQYFGPGTRLTVL.

The CDR3 sequence: CASSFLAGVLNEQFF. The chain carries TRBV11-2 and TRBJ2-1; TCRdb proposes TRBD2, but this gene call is untestable without DNA. CDR3 length equals 15 residues. Germline V gene data show CDR1 as SGHAT and CDR2 as FQNNGV.

The rearrangement uses TRBV3-1 and TRBJ2-5; TCRdb calls TRBD1, which cannot be checked without DNA. Looked up from germline, CDR1 is LGHDT and CDR2 is YNNKEL (reference sequence). This CDR3 region has 15 residues. The CDR3 loop is CASSPLSTGRETQYF.

The genes are TRBV28 and TRBJ1-3. The CDR3 has 12 residues. Germline V lookup: CDR1 MDHEN, CDR2 SYDVKM. CDR3 amino acids: CASSPTVQHIYF.

The chain links TRBV9 to TRBJ1-6; TCRdb's D call of TRBD1 is untestable without DNA. The CDR3 totals 15 residues. Germline V gives CDR1 SGDLS, CDR2 YYNGEE. CDR3 region: CASSTGASYNSPLHF.